This record covers a single T cell receptor (beta chain). This sample is drawn from a study of blood T cell repertoires in COVID-19. Looking at the study overall: Samples came from the United States, Italy and Spain, spanning acute and convalescent COVID-19.

How the authors handled the data: Amplification from reference gene primers served as the basis for estimated nucleated cell counts. Sequenced by immunoSEQ multiplex PCR; TCRdb stores in-frame clones only, minus some. The V and J calls and the clone size are those of that table, but D and trimming were determined from the DNA. The table includes some 220,000 clones, approximately 83% detected once. The CDR3 is 15 residues long. Trimming took off 2 bases at V and 2 bases at J, with 10 bases between the two ends. The germline V gene has CDR1 MGHRA and CDR2 YSYEKL. The sample taken for sequencing was peripheral blood. This chain joins TRBV4-1 and TRBJ1-5; TRBD1 is a possible D gene (5 bases). The clonotype originates from a human donor in a cohort sampled during active COVID-19. The CDR3 sequence is CASSQKWGGNQPQHF. The CDR3 bases are TGCGCCAGCAGCCAAAAATGGGGGGGCAATCAGCCCCAGCATTTT.